This T cell receptor (beta chain) was sequenced during a study of T cells after yellow fever vaccination (dated 2019 in TCRdb). The study in broad terms: The SMART-Seq v4 Ultra Low Input RNA kit was used to prepare libraries from fractions with low cell numbers. To follow T-cell clones before and after primary and booster YFV17D yellow fever vaccination, bulk TCR alpha and beta repertoires were sequenced over time. Two healthy male donors made up the cohort, one aged 18 to 29 years and the other aged 30 to 39 years. Bulk PBMC replicates and cell subsets were isolated from blood drawn at multiple timepoints before and after both primary and secondary immunization.

This specimen's treatment or condition label, per the study, means: live attenuated yellow fever vaccine strain. A standard Ficoll-Paque protocol was used to isolate PBMCs from peripheral blood. Dynabeads CD4 and CD8 positive selection kits were used to isolate the CD4 and CD8 T-cell fractions. TriZol was used to extract RNA from bulk PBMCs, from CD4 and CD8 fractions, and from dextramer-positive and dextramer-negative fractions. For sequencing, an Illumina NovaSeq 6000 was employed. TCR cDNA was synthesized by 5'RACE template switching, which introduced a universal primer site and unique molecular identifiers. Priming for cDNA synthesis came from both the TCR alpha and TCR beta constant segments. Two PCR steps were used to amplify libraries, with sample barcodes and sequencing adapters being added in the second step. Sequencing of libraries was done on Illumina HiSeq 2500 (2x100 bp) or NovaSeq (2x150 bp). Per the authors' processing: Reads were demultiplexed and collapsed into UMI consensus sequences with MIGEC, and V(D)J alignment was performed with MiXCR. Vaccine-responding clonotypes were defined with edgeR using replicate PBMC samples, requiring FDR below 0.01 and a log2 fold change above 5 up to day 15. Bulk clonotypes were assigned CD4 or CD8 identity according to which sequenced CD4 or CD8 repertoire held them at higher abundance. In TCRdb, the public reads were trimmed at Q25 with fastp and aligned with MiXCR, with productive beta chains retained. Each entry is one CDR3 protein sequence, shown with its most common DNA and genes. The authors' filters were not applied to this entry. Here the sample has roughly 320,000 distinct CDR3 sequences; approximately 11% occur a single time. The ten largest clones add up to 3.3% of the sample.

Summary of the overall study and its limitations: Because the study included only a couple of donors, the extent to which the findings can be generalized is limited. Computational filtering was needed because FACS-sorted repertoires could contain abundant contaminating clonotypes from the bulk population. A small fraction of clonotypes appeared in both the CD4 and CD8 compartments, likely as a result of convergent recombination. Compared with the primary T-cell response, the secondary T-cell response was faster but weaker, reaching its peak on day 5 rather than on day 15. After the booster, most clones that had expanded after primary vaccination were detected again (around 95% of CD4 and over 75% of CD8), suggesting broad maintenance of memory.

To note about this clonotype: Its antigen is currently not known. It has no much larger one-base neighbor in the sample; base qualities were not kept.

The sample here was CD4+ T cells sorted from PBMCs, taken 45 days after the yellow fever booster vaccination. This TCR derives from a man aged 18-30 years who received the YFV17D yellow fever vaccine.

The DNA sequence is as follows: TGCAGTGCTCTGGGGGCGGATGAGCAGTTCTTC. Translated, it reads CSALGADEQFF. The chain uses TRBV20-1 and TRBJ2-1, and perhaps TRBD1 as D gene, on 6 matching bases. CDR1 DFQATT and CDR2 SNEGSKA were looked up in the germline V gene (reference sequence). The CDR3 starts with the cysteine, ends with the phenylalanine, and has 11 residues. Only the CDR3 portion is preserved as DNA: 33 bases, with reading frame beginning at the first base. V sheds 5 bases and J sheds 8 bases, leaving 10 bases between their ends.